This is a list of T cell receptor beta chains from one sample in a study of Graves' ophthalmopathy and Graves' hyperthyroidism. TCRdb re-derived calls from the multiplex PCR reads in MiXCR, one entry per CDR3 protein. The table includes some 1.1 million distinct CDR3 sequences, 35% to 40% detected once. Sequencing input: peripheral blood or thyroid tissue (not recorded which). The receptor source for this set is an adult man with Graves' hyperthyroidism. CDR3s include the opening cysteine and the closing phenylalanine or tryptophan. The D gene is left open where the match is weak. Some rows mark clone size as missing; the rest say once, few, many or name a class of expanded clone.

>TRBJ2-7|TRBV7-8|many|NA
TGTGCCAGCAGCTTAGGTGGGGGGCGCGACACCTACGAGCAGTACTTC
CASSLGGGRDTYEQYF
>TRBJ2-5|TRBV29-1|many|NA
TGCAGCGTTGACGGGGGGACCCAGTACTTC
CSVDGGTQYF
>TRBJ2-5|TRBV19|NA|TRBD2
TGTGCCAGTAGTATCCTTCTAGCGGGAACCTCCCGTGAGACCCAGTACTTC
CASSILLAGTSRETQYF
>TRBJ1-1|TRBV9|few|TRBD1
TGTGCCAGCAGCGCCGAACAGGGGGCGAACACTGAAGCTTTCTTT
CASSAEQGANTEAFF
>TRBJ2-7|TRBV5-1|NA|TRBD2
TGCGCCAGCAGCGAGGGACTAGCGGGGGGGCCTCAGCAGTACTTC
CASSEGLAGGPQQYF
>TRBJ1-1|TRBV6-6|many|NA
TGTGCCAGCTTAACAGAGGGTAGGACTGAAGCTTTCTTT
CASLTEGRTEAFF
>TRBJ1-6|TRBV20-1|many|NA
TGCAGTGCAACCGGGCCCCTGGGGTCACCCCTCCACTTT
CSATGPLGSPLHF
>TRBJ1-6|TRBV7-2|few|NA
TGTGCCAGCAGCTTTCCGGGTTCACCCCTCCACTTT
CASSFPGSPLHF
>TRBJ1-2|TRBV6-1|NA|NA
TGTGCCAGCAGTGTAAGGGTGGGCTATGGCTACACCTTC
CASSVRVGYGYTF
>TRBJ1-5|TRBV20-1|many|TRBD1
TGCAGTGCTACACGAAGACAGGGATCTACTCAGCCCCAGCATTTT
CSATRRQGSTQPQHF
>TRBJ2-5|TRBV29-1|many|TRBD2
TGCAGCGTTGAGCCCACTAGCGGGGGTGAGACCCAGTACTTC
CSVEPTSGGETQYF
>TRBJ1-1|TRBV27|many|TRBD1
TGTGCCAGCAGTTTGGGACAGGGGAGAGGCACTGAAGCTTTCTTT
CASSLGQGRGTEAFF
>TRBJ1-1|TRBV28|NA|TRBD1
TGTGCCAGCGGACAGGGTATCCCACTGAACACTGAAGCTTTCTTT
CASGQGIPLNTEAFF
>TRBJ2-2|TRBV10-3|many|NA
TGTGCCATCAGGTCTGGGAACACCGGGGAGCTGTTTTTT
CAIRSGNTGELFF
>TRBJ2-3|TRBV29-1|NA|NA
TGCAGCGTTGCCGGGGGGCGTGTGGATACGCAGTATTTT
CSVAGGRVDTQYF
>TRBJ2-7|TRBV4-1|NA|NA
TGCGCCAGCAGCCAAGAGGGGGCCTCTCGAGAGCAGTACTTC
CASSQEGASREQYF
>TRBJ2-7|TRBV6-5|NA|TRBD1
TGTGCCGGCAGTTACGGGACAGGGTACCACGAGCAGTACTTC
CAGSYGTGYHEQYF
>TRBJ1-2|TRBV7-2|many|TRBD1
TGTGCCAGCAGCTTAGAGAACAGGGGCTATGGCTACACCTTC
CASSLENRGYGYTF
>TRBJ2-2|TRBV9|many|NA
TGTGCCAGCAGCGCCCCGCCTTCAACCGGGGAGCTGTTTTTT
CASSAPPSTGELFF
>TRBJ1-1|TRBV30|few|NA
TGTGCCTGGAGGGCGGAGGTTACTGAAGCTTTCTTT
CAWRAEVTEAFF
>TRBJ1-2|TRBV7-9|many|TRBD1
TGTGCCAGCAGCGCAGACAGGGGGGCGAACTATGGCTACACCTTC
CASSADRGANYGYTF
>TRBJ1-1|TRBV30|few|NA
TGTGCCTGCAGCATTGACGGGGGGAACACTGAAGCTTTCTTT
CACSIDGGNTEAFF
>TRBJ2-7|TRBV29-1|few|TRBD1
TGCAGCTTAGGTCCATTGGGACAGGGGATCTACGAGCAGTACTTC
CSLGPLGQGIYEQYF
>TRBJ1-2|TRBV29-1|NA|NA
TGCAGCGTTGAAGTTCCGGACAGTCTTTTAAACTATGGCTACACCTTC
CSVEVPDSLLNYGYTF
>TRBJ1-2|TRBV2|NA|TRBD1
TGTGCCAGCAGCAGAATACAGGGGGCGGGTAATGGCTACACCTTC
CASSRIQGAGNGYTF
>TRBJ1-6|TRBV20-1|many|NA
TGCAGTGCTCCTACCGTCCCCAAGCGGGATTCACCCCTCCACTTT
CSAPTVPKRDSPLHF
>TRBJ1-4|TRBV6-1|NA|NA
TGTGTCTGTTCTTATAATGAAAAACTGTTTTTT
CVCSYNEKLFF
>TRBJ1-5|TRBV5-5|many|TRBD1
TGTGCCAGCAGTCTACAGGGGTATCAGCCCCAGCATTTT
CASSLQGYQPQHF
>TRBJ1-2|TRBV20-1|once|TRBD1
TGCAGTGCGGGACAGTATGGCTACACCTTC
CSAGQYGYTF